Below are 15 T cell receptor beta chains sequenced from a single sample in a study of Ad26.COV2.S vaccination and SARS-CoV-2 variants. Generated by immunoSEQ multiplex PCR, the TCRdb table keeps only in-frame clones and is missing some. The sample shows around 100,000 clones, around 82% of them seen only once. The input for sequencing was peripheral blood, taken after recovery from COVID-19. The receptors here all came from a human donor who had recovered from COVID-19.

V usage is TRBV7-2 and J usage is TRBJ1-6, with D unclear. The CDR3 is made up of 16 amino acids. Trimming shortened V by 0 bases and J by 8 bases, and 14 bases separated the two germline ends. CDR1 SGHTA and CDR2 FQGNSA come from the germline V gene. CDR3 bases: TGTGCCAGCAGCTTAGCGTCGGGATTCGGGGATTCACCCCTCCACTTT. Protein product: CASSLASGFGDSPLHF.

In nucleotides, the CDR3 is TGTGCCAGCAGTTACTCTTCCAACAATGAGCAGTTCTTC. Its protein is CASSYSSNNEQFF. The chain joins TRBV6-5 to TRBJ2-1; D ambiguous. The V gene's germline CDR1 is MNHEY and CDR2 SVGAGI. The germline V and J ends were trimmed by 0 bases and 5 bases, with 5 bases remaining between them. This CDR3 spans 13 amino acids.

V usage is TRBV19 and J usage is TRBJ2-2, with D maybe TRBD2 (5 bases). V gave up 0 bases and J gave up 6 bases, with 8 bases separating them. From germline, CDR1 is LNHDA and CDR2 SQIVND (reference sequence). The CDR3 consists of 14 residues. The CDR3 loop reads CASSIDAGPGELFF. The CDR3 DNA reads as TGTGCCAGTAGTATAGATGCGGGTCCCGGGGAGCTGTTTTTT.

The chain uses TRBV19 and TRBJ2-5; TRBD2 matches at 9 bases. CDR1 is LNHDA and CDR2 is SQIVND in the germline V gene (reference sequence). This CDR3 has 15 amino acids. V trimming: 4 bases; J trimming: 6 bases; junction bases outside the gene matches: 9. The CDR3 region has the DNA TGTGCCAGTAGTAGGGGGGGAGGACTAGCGCAGACCCAGTACTTC. Translation: CASSRGGGLAQTQYF.

The chain uses TRBV24-1 and TRBJ2-3; 11 bases line up with TRBD1. Germline V lookup: CDR1 KGHDR, CDR2 SFDVKD. The junction had 7 bases not matched to a gene; V was cut back by 6 bases and J by 0 bases. The CDR3 has 17 residues. Here the CDR3 reads CATSPYGQGASTDTQYF. The CDR3 DNA sequence: TGTGCCACCAGTCCATATGGACAGGGGGCTAGCACAGATACGCAGTATTTT.

This clone was observed once. The V call is TRBV5-1, the J call TRBJ2-1, with 11 bases aligning to TRBD1. The V gene end was trimmed by 6 bases and the J gene end by 7 bases; junction bases not matched to a gene: 9. CDR3 size: 15 residues. Germline values: CDR1 SGHRS, CDR2 YFSETQ. CDR3 nucleotide sequence: TGCGCCAGCATCGCCGGACAGGGGGCGCGGAATGAGCAGTTCTTC. Translated: CASIAGQGARNEQFF.

The chain is built from TRBV12-5 and TRBJ1-4; D uncertain. Trimming removed 6 bases at V and 4 bases at J, with 12 bases between. CDR1 LGHNT and CDR2 FRNRAP come from the germline V gene. The CDR3 spans 14 residues. The CDR3 loop reads CASGPGQHNEKLFF. The CDR3 DNA sequence: TGTGCTAGTGGCCCGGGCCAGCATAATGAAAAACTGTTTTTT.

The rearrangement links TRBV4-2 to TRBJ1-5; the match to TRBD1 covers 8 bases. With 1 base clipped from V and 5 bases from J, the junction kept 13 bases outside the gene matches. From germline, CDR1 is LGHNA and CDR2 YNFKEQ. The CDR3 is 18 residues long. In DNA form, the CDR3 reads TGTGCCAGCAGCCAAGCCAGCGGGGCAGGGGGCGCGGATCAGCCCCAGCATTTT. Protein product: CASSQASGAGGADQPQHF.

The J gene is TRBJ2-5, the V gene TRBV29-1; 10 bases are a match to TRBD2. Germline V gene lookup returns CDR1 SQVTM and CDR2 ANQGSEA. J was trimmed by 7 bases and V by 6 bases; bases with no gene match: 8. The CDR3 is 13 residues long. The DNA for the CDR3 is TGCAGCGTGTCAAGCGGGAGGGCCGTGACCCAGTACTTC. Its protein product is CSVSSGRAVTQYF.

The chain employs TRBV19 and TRBJ1-5; maybe TRBD1 (5 bases). CDR1 and CDR2 from the germline V gene are LNHDA and SQIVND (reference sequence). V was shortened by 4 bases and J by 0 bases, with 10 bases between the two germline ends. There are 15 residues in the CDR3. The CDR3, as DNA: TGTGCCAGTAGTAGGGGCCGTTATAGCAATCAGCCCCAGCATTTT. Its translation: CASSRGRYSNQPQHF. Drawing the rest from reference TRBV19 and TRBJ1-5, the complete variable domain is DGGITQSPKYLFRKEGQNVTLSCEQNLNHDAMYWYRQDPGQGLRLIYYSQIVNDFQKGDIAEGYSVSREKKESFPLTVTSAQKNPTAFYLCASSRGRYSNQPQHFGDGTRLSIL.

The chain's CDR3 is CASSLEVGSPLHF. The CDR3 bases are TGTGCCAGCAGCTTAGAGGTTGGATCACCCCTCCACTTT. The chain has TRBV7-9 and TRBJ1-6; D unresolved. Trimming left V 1 base short and J 10 bases short, with 8 bases between. CDR1 and CDR2 (germline): SEHNR, FQNEAQ (reference sequence). This CDR3 spans 13 amino acids.

V usage is TRBV28 and J usage is TRBJ1-5; 7 bases fit TRBD1. This CDR3 is 15 amino acids long. J lost 7 bases, V lost 2 bases, and 8 bases had no gene match. Germline values: CDR1 MDHEN, CDR2 SYDVKM. CDR3 sequence (DNA): TGTGCCAGCAGTTTACAGGGGGGAGCGGGACAGCCCCAGCATTTT. Amino acids: CASSLQGGAGQPQHF.

This chain uses TRBV5-4 with TRBJ2-5; 7 bases align to TRBD2. The CDR3 length is 15 residues. CDR1 and CDR2 from the germline V gene are SGHNT and YYREEE (reference sequence). J was trimmed by 5 bases and V by 4 bases; bases with no gene match: 11. The CDR3 here is CASSRATSRDETQYF. CDR3 nucleotides: TGTGCCAGCAGCCGAGCGACTAGCAGGGACGAGACCCAGTACTTC. The variable domain in full, with the rest retrieved from reference TRBV5-4 and TRBJ2-5, is ETGVTQSPTHLIKTRGQQVTLRCSSQSGHNTVSWYQQALGQGPQFIFQYYREEENGRGNFPPRFSGLQFPNYSSELNVNALELDDSALYLCASSRATSRDETQYFGPGTRLLVL.

The chain joins TRBV2 to TRBJ2-6, with TRBD1 matching over 9 bases. V lost 9 bases and J lost 2; bases outside the gene matches: 5. CDR1 is SNHLY and CDR2 is FYNNEI in the germline V gene. This CDR3 has 15 residues. The CDR3 sequence: CARSGTGPGANVLTF. The CDR3 DNA reads as TGTGCCAGGTCCGGGACAGGGCCTGGGGCCAACGTCCTGACTTTC.

This clone has only one observation. This chain connects TRBV15 to TRBJ2-5; tentatively, D is TRBD2 (6 bases). Looked up from germline, CDR1 is LNHNV and CDR2 is YYDKDF (reference sequence). Trimming left V 3 bases short and J 1 base short, with 12 bases between. CDR3 length: 15 amino acids. DNA of the CDR3: TGTGCCACCAGCAGTCGGCGGGATGGCCAAGAGACCCAGTACTTC. Its translation is CATSSRRDGQETQYF.